The T cell receptor (beta chain) described here comes from a study of T-cell reconstitution after alpha-beta-depleted transplantation in children (dated by TCRdb to 2015 to 2016). Background on the whole study: T-cell immune reconstitution after TCRalphabeta/CD19-depleted allogeneic hematopoietic cell transplantation in children was quantitatively tracked in the study by means of TCR repertoire profiling.

With regard to this clonotype: The target of this receptor is not known. No much larger clone exists at a distance of one base, and base qualities are not known.

Library prep was done by PCR. For sequencing, an Illumina HiSeq 2500 was employed. TCR library preparation used molecular barcoding, with unique molecular identifiers applied to normalize quantification of the TCRbeta repertoire. The raw public reads went through TCRdb reprocessing: fastp at Q25, MiXCR clone calling, in-frame beta chains kept. Each record represents a unique CDR3 protein, reported with the most common genes and DNA among its rows. Across this sample there are over 150,000 distinct CDR3 sequences, with roughly 15% seen only once. The ten largest clonotypes hold approximately 13% of the sample. Sample: PBMCs from the stem cell graft donor, taken from the stem cell graft. This sequence was found in a human donor who donated a stem cell graft to a child with acute lymphoblastic leukemia.

The CDR3: CASSWGPSGANVLTF. The sequenced DNA is TGTGCCAGCAGCTGGGGGCCCTCTGGGGCCAACGTCCTGACTTTC. Recombination connected TRBV7-9 to TRBJ2-6; TRBD1 is a possible D gene, resting on 6 matching bases. Spanning cysteine to phenylalanine, the CDR3 consists of 15 amino acids. Just the 45-base CDR3 DNA is kept, in frame starting at base 1. CDR1 is given as SEHNR and CDR2 as FQNEAQ, both from the germline V gene (reference sequence). Trimming costs V 4 bases and J 0 bases, and their ends lie 7 bases apart.